A single sample gave rise to the 14 T cell receptor beta chains below, sequenced in a study of blood T cell repertoires in COVID-19. Profiling relied on immunoSEQ multiplex PCR, and the TCRdb table lists in-frame clones only, not all of them. The data contain around 310,000 clones, roughly 88% of them singletons. Specimen: peripheral blood. The receptors originated from a woman in her forties or fifties with active or convalescent COVID-19.

This rearrangement joins TRBV19 to TRBJ2-1, with 15 bases identical to TRBD2. This CDR3 contains 19 residues. V dropped 5 bases and J dropped 6; count of bases not matched to a gene: 14. Germline assignment: CDR1 LNHDA and CDR2 SQIVND (reference sequence). CDR3 bases: TGTGCCAGTAGTCCGCGCTTAGGACTAGCGGGAGGGAGGCGCAATGAGCAGTTCTTC. Protein: CASSPRLGLAGGRRNEQFF.

V and J are TRBV4-3 and TRBJ1-2; tentative D call: TRBD1 (5 bases). In germline, CDR1 is LGHNA, CDR2 YSLEER. The CDR3 is 16 residues long. The ends were cut back, 1 base at V and 5 bases at J, with 17 bases in the middle. The CDR3 reads CASSQGTGELSYGYTF. The CDR3 coding sequence is TGCGCCAGCAGCCAAGGAACAGGCGAGCTATCTTATGGCTACACCTTC.

The V gene is TRBV11-2, the J gene TRBJ1-1; D perhaps matches TRBD1 (5 bases). The V end was cut by 0 bases, the J end by 10 bases, with 12 bases between. CDR3 size: 13 residues. Germline V lookup: CDR1 SGHAT, CDR2 FQNNGV. The CDR3 DNA is TGTGCCAGCAGCTTAGAAACAGGTTTAGCAGCTTTCTTT. It translates to CASSLETGLAAFF.

The chain carries TRBV27 and TRBJ1-2, with 7 bases matching TRBD1. CDR3 length equals 13 residues. Germline V gene lookup returns CDR1 MNHEY and CDR2 SMNVEV (reference sequence). Losses at the gene ends were 4 bases for V and 4 bases for J; bases not matched to a gene: 3. The CDR3 region is CASSSGQFYGYTF. The DNA for the CDR3 is TGTGCCAGCAGTTCGGGACAGTTCTATGGCTACACCTTC.

This clone was seen only a few times. This rearrangement joins TRBV7-9 to TRBJ1-4, with TRBD1 identical over 8 bases. This CDR3 contains 16 residues. V lost 5 bases, J lost 4 bases, and 9 bases stayed unmatched. Germline V gene lookup returns CDR1 SEHNR and CDR2 FQNEAQ (reference sequence). In DNA, the CDR3 is TGTGCCAGCAGCCTGACAGGGGCTGAGGTTAATGAAAAACTGTTTTTT. Translation gives CASSLTGAEVNEKLFF.

V is TRBV3-1 (or the pseudogene TRBV3-2) and J is TRBJ1-5, with D possibly TRBD1 on 6 matching bases. This CDR3 region has 15 residues. CDR1 is LGHDT and CDR2 is YNNKEL in the germline V gene (reference sequence). The ends were cut back, 1 base at V and 6 bases at J, with 13 bases in the middle. The CDR3 sequence is CASSQASLQGQPQHF. The CDR3 DNA follows: TGTGCCAGCAGCCAAGCTAGTCTACAGGGTCAGCCCCAGCATTTT.

This sequence joins TRBV6-6 and TRBJ1-1; unclear D gene. Germline V gene sequence: CDR1 MNHNY, CDR2 SVGAGI (reference sequence). The length of the CDR3 is 13 residues. V was pared by 6 bases and J by 2 bases, with 10 bases between. The CDR3 loop is CASSPRVNTEAFF. CDR3 bases: TGTGCCAGCAGCCCGCGGGTCAACACTGAAGCTTTCTTT.

V is TRBV9 and J is TRBJ1-1, with D perhaps TRBD1 (6 bases). The germline gives CDR1 SGDLS, CDR2 YYNGEE. Between the trimmed V and J ends, which lost 4 bases and 6 bases, there was a span of 19 bases. This CDR3 has 15 residues. CDR3 in amino acids: CASSPPGELIPEAFF. The CDR3 DNA reads TGTGCCAGCAGCCCACCAGGGGAGCTTATCCCTGAAGCTTTCTTT.

The chain uses TRBV4-2 and TRBJ1-4; D ambiguous. Trimming pared 0 bases from V and 8 bases from J, leaving 10 bases between. CDR1 is LGHNA, CDR2 YNFKEQ, per germline. The CDR3 has 14 residues. The CDR3 nucleotides read TGTGCCAGCAGCCAAGATAAAGGAGACGAAAAACTGTTTTTT. Encoded protein: CASSQDKGDEKLFF.

V gene TRBV7-2 combines with J gene TRBJ2-1; 9 bases are shared with TRBD2. The length of the CDR3 is 16 residues. Germline loops: CDR1 SGHTA, CDR2 FQGNSA. The V and J ends lost 6 bases and 7 bases, in that order; junction bases with no gene match: 13. The CDR3 loop reads CASSLRGSGGGNEQFF. CDR3 bases: TGTGCCAGCAGTTTAAGGGGTAGCGGGGGTGGGAATGAGCAGTTCTTC.

The chain couples TRBV2 to TRBJ2-2, with TRBD2 matching 8 bases. Germline loops: CDR1 SNHLY, CDR2 FYNNEI. Germline trimming cut 6 bases from V and 4 bases from J; bases unmatched to any gene: 7. The CDR3 spans 15 residues. The CDR3 nucleotides read TGTGCCAGCAGCCCATACGGGACTAGCACCGGGGAGCTGTTTTTT. Protein: CASSPYGTSTGELFF.

This clone was recorded a few times. This rearrangement joins TRBV30 to TRBJ1-2, with 7 positions matching TRBD1. CDR3 length: 12 residues. Germline assignment: CDR1 GTSNPN and CDR2 SVGIG (reference sequence). The V gene end was trimmed by 1 base and the J gene end by 6 bases; junction bases not matched to a gene: 2. CDR3 sequence: CAWSATGDGYTF. In DNA, the CDR3 is TGTGCCTGGAGTGCAACAGGGGATGGCTACACCTTC.

J is TRBJ2-7 and V is TRBV3-1 (or the pseudogene TRBV3-2); 7 positions match TRBD2. V dropped 4 bases and J dropped 4; count of bases not matched to a gene: 1. The germline CDR1 and CDR2 sequences are LGHDT and YNNKEL (reference sequence). The CDR3 length is 12 residues. In nucleotides, the CDR3 is TGTGCCAGCAGCCGGGGACTATACGAGCAGTACTTC. Protein sequence: CASSRGLYEQYF.

CDR3 amino acids: CASSLANQDPHEQFF. The DNA for the CDR3 is TGTGCCAGCAGCTTAGCGAACCAGGATCCCCATGAGCAGTTCTTC. V and J are TRBV7-9 and TRBJ2-1; D is undetermined. CDR3 size: 15 residues. CDR1 is SEHNR and CDR2 is FQNEAQ in the germline V gene (reference sequence). V lost 0 bases and J 8 bases, leaving 14 bases between the germline ends.